This T cell receptor beta chain was identified in a study of T cells in Graves' hyperthyroidism and ophthalmopathy. The table lists this clonotype with a count of one. What was amplified from RNA transcripts were TCR beta CDR3 regions. HTBI primers drove first-round RT-PCR of the TCR CDR3. TCRdb reprocessed the multiplex PCR reads with MiXCR, giving one entry per CDR3 protein. The sample has about 570,000 distinct CDR3 sequences, 35% to 55% seen once. Sequences were obtained from peripheral blood or thyroid tissue (not recorded which). The sequence came from an adult woman with Graves' disease, either hyperthyroidism or ophthalmopathy (not recorded which).

DNA of the CDR3: TGTGCCATCGGTAGACAGGGGAGTTCAGGGACCCAGTACTTC. Its protein is CAIGRQGSSGTQYF. This sequence joins TRBV10-3 and TRBJ2-5; 8 bases align to TRBD1. Per germline, CDR1 ENHRY and CDR2 SYGVKD. V lost 8 bases to trimming and J lost 7 bases; unmatched junction nucleotides: 12. This CDR3 is built from 14 residues.